Included here is one T cell receptor beta chain sequence, with context. Its antigen is as yet unknown. The source of the sample is a study of T cell responses to AZD1222 COVID-19 vaccine. Overall study findings and caveats: White British ancestry dominated among donors, who included more females, and clonal diversity was possibly underestimated. Two AZD1222 doses significantly raised spike-specific TCR breadth and depth over controls. All repertoire sampling was performed exclusively after the peak T cell response. Variant regions that are unmutated are reportedly the target of nearly half of spike-specific TCRs.

The J segment lost 4 bases and the V segment lost 10 bases, leaving 12 bases of the junction unmatched. Germline V gene sequence: CDR1 LNHDA, CDR2 SQIVND (reference sequence). There are 15 residues in the CDR3. Only in-frame clones appear in the TCRdb table, and some are missing; sequencing was by immunoSEQ multiplex PCR. In the table there are 150,000 to 200,000 clones, about 93% of which are singletons. The starting material was peripheral blood, obtained on day 0 of AZD1222 vaccination. J is TRBJ2-1 and V is TRBV19; 8 positions match TRBD2. This TCR was sampled from an adult in good health. Here the CDR3 reads CATSSAGGPYNEQFF. CDR3 DNA: TGTGCCACCTCCTCGGCGGGAGGACCTTACAATGAGCAGTTCTTC.